Listed below are T cell receptor beta chains from one sample, sequenced in a study of graft-versus-host responses after intestinal transplantation. These TCRs' antigens remain unknown. Method: immunoSEQ multiplex PCR; TCRdb's copy keeps in-frame clones and lacks some. Of about 100,000 clones listed, 91% were seen once; the top ten hold 0.15% to 0.2%. The material was unstimulated CD4+ T cells sorted from spleen or lymph node cells, obtained before transplant. Receptors were obtained from a human donor who was the organ donor for an intestinal transplant. CDR3s include the opening cysteine and the closing phenylalanine or tryptophan. The order of the fields is J gene, clone size, D gene, V gene, CDR3 DNA, CDR3 protein. D genes are given only for firm matches. Clone size is not always given. Where it is, it says once, few, many or a class for expanded clones.

j_gene: TRBJ2-7
abundance: NA
d_gene: NA
v_gene: TRBV7-2
CDR3nt: TGTGCCAGCAGCTTATCCGGACAGCCCTCCTACGAGCAGTACTTC
CDR3aa: CASSLSGQPSYEQYF

j_gene: TRBJ1-1
abundance: NA
d_gene: NA
v_gene: TRBV4-2
CDR3nt: TGTGCCAGCAGCCAACGCCAGGGTGGGGGAGGGACTGAAGCTTTCTTT
CDR3aa: CASSQRQGGGGTEAFF

j_gene: TRBJ2-1
abundance: NA
d_gene: TRBD2
v_gene: TRBV7-3
CDR3nt: TGTGCCAGCAGCTTAATCGGGGGGTCCTACAATGAGCAGTTCTTC
CDR3aa: CASSLIGGSYNEQFF

j_gene: TRBJ1-6
abundance: NA
d_gene: NA
v_gene: TRBV6-5
CDR3nt: TGTGCCACCGGGTACTCCCGGTCACCCCTCCACTTT
CDR3aa: CATGYSRSPLHF

j_gene: TRBJ1-1
abundance: NA
d_gene: NA
v_gene: TRBV7-9
CDR3nt: TGTGCCAGCAGCATCCTGCGGGGCACTGAAGCTTTCTTT
CDR3aa: CASSILRGTEAFF

j_gene: TRBJ2-3
abundance: NA
d_gene: NA
v_gene: TRBV18
CDR3nt: TGTGCCAGCTCACCACGAGTGGCAGATACGCAGTATTTT
CDR3aa: CASSPRVADTQYF

j_gene: TRBJ2-6
abundance: once
d_gene: NA
v_gene: TRBV2
CDR3nt: TGTGCCAGCAGGGAGTGGCCGAGGGGGGCCAACGTCCTGACTTTC
CDR3aa: CASREWPRGANVLTF

j_gene: TRBJ2-3
abundance: NA
d_gene: TRBD2
v_gene: TRBV5-1
CDR3nt: TGCGCCAGCAGCCCGGGACTAGCGGGGGAATACGATACGCAGTATTTT
CDR3aa: CASSPGLAGEYDTQYF

j_gene: TRBJ2-7
abundance: NA
d_gene: NA
v_gene: TRBV6-6
CDR3nt: TGTGCCAGCAGTCCAGGGCAGGCGGCACTTTACGAGCAGTACTTC
CDR3aa: CASSPGQAALYEQYF

j_gene: TRBJ2-1
abundance: NA
d_gene: NA
v_gene: TRBV29-1
CDR3nt: TGCAGCGTTGGTGGAAGCGCCGAGTTCTTC
CDR3aa: CSVGGSAEFF

j_gene: TRBJ1-6
abundance: NA
d_gene: NA
v_gene: TRBV19
CDR3nt: TGTGCCAGTAGTTTCCTAACAGGAACTAATTCACCCCTCCACTTT
CDR3aa: CASSFLTGTNSPLHF

j_gene: TRBJ1-5
abundance: NA
d_gene: TRBD1
v_gene: TRBV28
CDR3nt: TGTGCCAGCAGGAGGACAGGGGTCACCCATATTAGCAATCAGCCCCAGCATTTT
CDR3aa: CASRRTGVTHISNQPQHF

j_gene: TRBJ2-7
abundance: once
d_gene: NA
v_gene: TRBV4-1
CDR3nt: TGCGCCAGCAGCTGGGGGCAGTGGAACCCCTACGAGCAGTACTTC
CDR3aa: CASSWGQWNPYEQYF

j_gene: TRBJ2-5
abundance: NA
d_gene: TRBD1
v_gene: TRBV4-3
CDR3nt: TGCGCCAGCAGCCAGCGTCAGGGGGCGCGGGAGACCCAGTACTTC
CDR3aa: CASSQRQGARETQYF

j_gene: TRBJ2-3
abundance: once
d_gene: TRBD2
v_gene: TRBV7-2
CDR3nt: TGTGCCAGCAGCTTCGGAGCGGGGGTAACAGATACGCAGTATTTT
CDR3aa: CASSFGAGVTDTQYF

j_gene: TRBJ1-4
abundance: NA
d_gene: TRBD1
v_gene: TRBV30
CDR3nt: TGTGCCTGGAATTATCCGGACAGGGGGCGTGAAAAACTGTTTTTT
CDR3aa: CAWNYPDRGREKLFF

j_gene: TRBJ2-7
abundance: NA
d_gene: NA
v_gene: TRBV11-3
CDR3nt: TGTGCCAGCAGCCTAGGACACCGCTACGAGCAGTACTTC
CDR3aa: CASSLGHRYEQYF

j_gene: TRBJ1-2
abundance: NA
d_gene: NA
v_gene: TRBV4-1
CDR3nt: TGCGCCAGCAGCCAAGCTCGTAGGGGCGCGGGAGGCTACACCTTC
CDR3aa: CASSQARRGAGGYTF

j_gene: TRBJ1-2
abundance: NA
d_gene: TRBD1
v_gene: TRBV6-5
CDR3nt: TGTGCCAGCAGTTATCTGGACAGGGCCCGGCAGGGCTACACCTTC
CDR3aa: CASSYLDRARQGYTF

j_gene: TRBJ1-6
abundance: NA
d_gene: NA
v_gene: TRBV6-5
CDR3nt: TGTGCCAGCAGGATTCCCAGGGGAACCCTCCACTTT
CDR3aa: CASRIPRGTLHF

j_gene: TRBJ2-5
abundance: NA
d_gene: TRBD1
v_gene: TRBV15
CDR3nt: TGTGCCACCAGCTTGGACAGGGTCGGGAAGACCCAGTACTTC
CDR3aa: CATSLDRVGKTQYF

j_gene: TRBJ1-3
abundance: NA
d_gene: NA
v_gene: TRBV5-6
CDR3nt: TGTGCCAGCAGCTTGGAGGTGGGCCCTGGAAACACCATATATTTT
CDR3aa: CASSLEVGPGNTIYF

j_gene: TRBJ2-5
abundance: NA
d_gene: TRBD2
v_gene: TRBV5-1
CDR3nt: TGCGCCAGCAGCTTGGCCGGGACTAGAAGAAAAGAGACCCAGTACTTC
CDR3aa: CASSLAGTRRKETQYF

j_gene: TRBJ1-1
abundance: NA
d_gene: NA
v_gene: TRBV11-1
CDR3nt: TGTGCCAGCAGCTTAGAGCAGGGGAGGGCGAACACTGAAGCTTTCTTT
CDR3aa: CASSLEQGRANTEAFF

j_gene: TRBJ2-2
abundance: NA
d_gene: TRBD2
v_gene: TRBV4-2
CDR3nt: TGTGCCAGCAGCCAGGTGAAGCGGGGCCTTACCGGGGAGCTGTTTTTT
CDR3aa: CASSQVKRGLTGELFF

j_gene: TRBJ2-2
abundance: NA
d_gene: TRBD1
v_gene: TRBV18
CDR3nt: TGTGCCAGCTCACCTACGACAGGGCGGACCGGGGAGCTGTTTTTT
CDR3aa: CASSPTTGRTGELFF

j_gene: TRBJ2-1
abundance: NA
d_gene: NA
v_gene: TRBV15
CDR3nt: TGTGCCACCAGCAGAGATCTAGGACTTTCCTACAATGAGCAGTTCTTC
CDR3aa: CATSRDLGLSYNEQFF

j_gene: TRBJ1-5
abundance: NA
d_gene: NA
v_gene: TRBV27
CDR3nt: TGTGCCAGCAGTTTTAACAGCGGGAATCAGCCCCAGCATTTT
CDR3aa: CASSFNSGNQPQHF

j_gene: TRBJ2-5
abundance: NA
d_gene: NA
v_gene: TRBV4-1
CDR3nt: TGCGCCAGCAGCCAGAGGATAGGGAGGGAGACCCAGTACTTC
CDR3aa: CASSQRIGRETQYF

j_gene: TRBJ2-1
abundance: NA
d_gene: TRBD2
v_gene: TRBV4-1
CDR3nt: TGCGCCAGCAGCCAAAGGACTAGCGGGGGGATCTCCTACAATGAGCAGTTCTTC
CDR3aa: CASSQRTSGGISYNEQFF

j_gene: TRBJ2-7
abundance: NA
d_gene: NA
v_gene: TRBV7-8
CDR3nt: TGTGCCAGCAGCTTACGGGAGTTAGAGCAGTACTTC
CDR3aa: CASSLRELEQYF

j_gene: TRBJ2-6
abundance: NA
d_gene: NA
v_gene: TRBV9
CDR3nt: TGTGCCAGCAGCGTCCTCGGTGGGGCCAACGTCCTGACTTTC
CDR3aa: CASSVLGGANVLTF

j_gene: TRBJ2-1
abundance: NA
d_gene: NA
v_gene: TRBV4-3
CDR3nt: TGCGCCAGCAGCATAGCGGAGCACTCCCAGGAGCAGTTCTTC
CDR3aa: CASSIAEHSQEQFF

j_gene: TRBJ2-7
abundance: NA
d_gene: NA
v_gene: TRBV28
CDR3nt: TGTGCCAGCAGTATAGACAGCTCCTACGAGCAGTACTTC
CDR3aa: CASSIDSSYEQYF

j_gene: TRBJ2-7
abundance: once
d_gene: TRBD1
v_gene: TRBV7-9
CDR3nt: TGTGCCAGCAGCCTGGGACAGGGGATCCACGAGCAGTACTTC
CDR3aa: CASSLGQGIHEQYF

j_gene: TRBJ2-7
abundance: NA
d_gene: NA
v_gene: TRBV10-1
CDR3nt: TGCGCCAGCAGTGAGACCGGTGTAAGCCATTCCTACGAGCAGTACTTC
CDR3aa: CASSETGVSHSYEQYF

j_gene: TRBJ2-7
abundance: NA
d_gene: NA
v_gene: TRBV6-1
CDR3nt: TGTGCCAGCAGTGAAGCCCGCTACGAGCAGTACTTC
CDR3aa: CASSEARYEQYF

j_gene: TRBJ1-1
abundance: NA
d_gene: NA
v_gene: TRBV10-3
CDR3nt: TGTGCCATCAGTGACAGGGCGGGGGCTTTCTTT
CDR3aa: CAISDRAGAFF

j_gene: TRBJ2-7
abundance: NA
d_gene: TRBD1
v_gene: TRBV4-1
CDR3nt: TGCGCCAGCAGCCAAGAAGCCAGGGGGCGGAGCGAGCAGTACTTC
CDR3aa: CASSQEARGRSEQYF

j_gene: TRBJ1-4
abundance: once
d_gene: NA
v_gene: TRBV30
CDR3nt: TGTGCTTCCACAGGGCGATTTGGTGAAAAACTGTTTTTT
CDR3aa: CASTGRFGEKLFF

j_gene: TRBJ1-1
abundance: NA
d_gene: NA
v_gene: TRBV6-5
CDR3nt: TGTGCCAGCAGTCAGTCCAGGGGAGAAGCTTTCTTT
CDR3aa: CASSQSRGEAFF

j_gene: TRBJ2-7
abundance: NA
d_gene: TRBD1
v_gene: TRBV6-1
CDR3nt: TGTGCCAGCAGTCAAAGGGACAGGGGGCGTCGCGAGCAGTACTTC
CDR3aa: CASSQRDRGRREQYF

j_gene: TRBJ1-5
abundance: once
d_gene: NA
v_gene: TRBV28
CDR3nt: TGTGCCAGCACCTGGGTGGGCAGCGGCTACAATCAGCCCCAGCATTTT
CDR3aa: CASTWVGSGYNQPQHF

j_gene: TRBJ1-4
abundance: NA
d_gene: NA
v_gene: TRBV6-5
CDR3nt: TGTGCCAGCAGTTACTCCGGAGTCGCTGTCAATGAAAAACTGTTTTTT
CDR3aa: CASSYSGVAVNEKLFF

j_gene: TRBJ2-1
abundance: NA
d_gene: TRBD1
v_gene: TRBV6-5
CDR3nt: TGTGCCAGCAGTTCTGACAGGGGTGGTTACAATGAGCAGTTCTTC
CDR3aa: CASSSDRGGYNEQFF

j_gene: TRBJ1-2
abundance: NA
d_gene: NA
v_gene: TRBV19
CDR3nt: TGTGCCAGTAGTATCAGGACACCGAGAGAGGGCTACACCTTC
CDR3aa: CASSIRTPREGYTF

j_gene: TRBJ2-3
abundance: NA
d_gene: TRBD2
v_gene: TRBV5-1
CDR3nt: TGCGCCAGCAGCTTGGCGGGGGGTGGTGCAGATACGCAGTATTTT
CDR3aa: CASSLAGGGADTQYF

j_gene: TRBJ1-2
abundance: NA
d_gene: NA
v_gene: TRBV18
CDR3nt: TGTGCCAGCTCATTCCTGACAGGCGGCTACACCTTC
CDR3aa: CASSFLTGGYTF

j_gene: TRBJ2-3
abundance: NA
d_gene: TRBD1
v_gene: TRBV9
CDR3nt: TGTGCCAGCAGCGTCGGACAGGGGACAGATACGCAGTATTTT
CDR3aa: CASSVGQGTDTQYF

j_gene: TRBJ2-3
abundance: NA
d_gene: TRBD2
v_gene: TRBV5-4
CDR3nt: TGTGCCAGCAGCGAGCGGGGCGGCACAGATACGCAGTATTTT
CDR3aa: CASSERGGTDTQYF